Listed below are T cell receptor beta chains from one sample, sequenced in a study of Ad26.COV2.S vaccination and SARS-CoV-2 variants. Data came from immunoSEQ multiplex PCR; TCRdb stores just in-frame clones and leaves some out. The table has around 340,000 clones, 86% seen once. The material sequenced was peripheral blood, taken in a trial of Ad26.COV2.S vaccine versus placebo. All receptors come from a person aged 18-65 years who received the Ad26.COV2.S COVID-19 vaccine or a placebo. CDR3s include the opening cysteine and the closing phenylalanine or tryptophan. The order of the fields is clone size, J gene, D gene, V gene, CDR3 DNA, CDR3 protein. A D gene is named only where the DNA matches it firmly. For some rows the clone size is stated as once, few or many, or as a class when expanded; others skip it.

abundance: NA; j_gene: TRBJ2-7; d_gene: TRBD2; v_gene: TRBV28; CDR3nt: TGTGCCAGCAGGCTTGGGGGGGACTCCTACGAGCAGTACTTC; CDR3aa: CASRLGGDSYEQYF
abundance: NA; j_gene: TRBJ2-2; d_gene: TRBD2; v_gene: TRBV3-1/TRBV3-2; CDR3nt: TGTGCCAGCAGCCAGTACGGGACTAGCGGGCCCACCGGGGAGCTGTTTTTT; CDR3aa: CASSQYGTSGPTGELFF
abundance: NA; j_gene: TRBJ1-1; d_gene: NA; v_gene: TRBV5-6; CDR3nt: TGTGCCAGCAGCCGCCGGGACGGGAACACTGAAGCTTTCTTT; CDR3aa: CASSRRDGNTEAFF
abundance: NA; j_gene: TRBJ2-5; d_gene: TRBD2; v_gene: TRBV7-9; CDR3nt: TGTGCCAGCAGCCCGGAAGGACTAGCGGAGACCCAGTACTTC; CDR3aa: CASSPEGLAETQYF
abundance: NA; j_gene: TRBJ2-7; d_gene: TRBD2; v_gene: TRBV7-8; CDR3nt: TGTGCCAGCAGCTTACGCACTAGCGGGGCCCACGAGCAGTACTTC; CDR3aa: CASSLRTSGAHEQYF
abundance: NA; j_gene: TRBJ2-7; d_gene: NA; v_gene: TRBV5-1; CDR3nt: TGCGCCAGCAGCTTAACTTGGCAGGCCCACTACGAGCAGTACTTC; CDR3aa: CASSLTWQAHYEQYF
abundance: NA; j_gene: TRBJ1-1; d_gene: NA; v_gene: TRBV7-2; CDR3nt: TGTGCCAGCAGCCAGGACATGAACACTGAAGCTTTCTTT; CDR3aa: CASSQDMNTEAFF
abundance: NA; j_gene: TRBJ2-3; d_gene: NA; v_gene: TRBV6-5; CDR3nt: TGTGCCAGCAGGGCCACAGATACGCAGTATTTT; CDR3aa: CASRATDTQYF
abundance: NA; j_gene: TRBJ1-3; d_gene: NA; v_gene: TRBV21-1; CDR3nt: TGTGCCAGCAGCATCCCAGGGGCCCCCTCTGGAAACACCATATATTTT; CDR3aa: CASSIPGAPSGNTIYF
abundance: few; j_gene: TRBJ1-5; d_gene: NA; v_gene: TRBV4-1; CDR3nt: TGCGCCAGCAGCCAAGATCGGGGTGGAGGTCAGGAGGCCCAGCATTTT; CDR3aa: CASSQDRGGGQEAQHF
abundance: NA; j_gene: TRBJ1-6; d_gene: TRBD1; v_gene: TRBV28; CDR3nt: TGTGCCCTCAGGGGGGGGGCAGGTTCACCCCTCCACTTT; CDR3aa: CALRGGAGSPLHF
abundance: NA; j_gene: TRBJ1-6; d_gene: NA; v_gene: TRBV28; CDR3nt: TGTGCCAGCAGCTCAAACAGAAGAGGATACTCTAATTCACCCCTCCACTTT; CDR3aa: CASSSNRRGYSNSPLHF
abundance: few; j_gene: TRBJ2-7; d_gene: NA; v_gene: TRBV19; CDR3nt: TGTGCCAGTAGTATTTCGGTAACCTCCTCCTACGAGCAGTACTTC; CDR3aa: CASSISVTSSYEQYF
abundance: NA; j_gene: TRBJ1-5; d_gene: TRBD1; v_gene: TRBV18; CDR3nt: TGTGCCAGCTCACCACCCGGGACAGGGATCGCACAGCCCCAGCATTTT; CDR3aa: CASSPPGTGIAQPQHF
abundance: NA; j_gene: TRBJ2-1; d_gene: NA; v_gene: TRBV5-1; CDR3nt: TGCGCCAGCGGTGAGGGAACACACCAAGAGCAGTTCTTC; CDR3aa: CASGEGTHQEQFF
abundance: NA; j_gene: TRBJ2-3; d_gene: TRBD2; v_gene: TRBV2; CDR3nt: TGTGCCAGCAGTGAGACCTCGGGACTAGTAAGACATACGCAGTATTTT; CDR3aa: CASSETSGLVRHTQYF
abundance: NA; j_gene: TRBJ2-4; d_gene: NA; v_gene: TRBV7-2; CDR3nt: TGTGCCAGCAGCTCGAGGGATGGGTCCAAAAACATTCAGTACTTC; CDR3aa: CASSSRDGSKNIQYF
abundance: NA; j_gene: TRBJ1-6; d_gene: NA; v_gene: TRBV7-2; CDR3nt: TGTGCCAGCAGCCTTCGGACAGACCTCTCCTATAATTCACCCCTCCACTTT; CDR3aa: CASSLRTDLSYNSPLHF
abundance: NA; j_gene: TRBJ2-3; d_gene: NA; v_gene: TRBV7-2; CDR3nt: TGTGCCAGCACCTTCTACCCCGGGACAGATACGCAGTATTTT; CDR3aa: CASTFYPGTDTQYF
abundance: once; j_gene: TRBJ2-1; d_gene: NA; v_gene: TRBV7-3; CDR3nt: TGTGCCAGCAGCTTAACGCCGGGACCTTCCGATGAGCAGTTCTTC; CDR3aa: CASSLTPGPSDEQFF
abundance: NA; j_gene: TRBJ2-7; d_gene: NA; v_gene: TRBV19; CDR3nt: TGTGCCAGTAGTATAGATCTAAATTACGAGCAGTACTTC; CDR3aa: CASSIDLNYEQYF
abundance: few; j_gene: TRBJ1-2; d_gene: NA; v_gene: TRBV24-1; CDR3nt: TGTGCCACCAGTGATTTGCACGGGTATGGCTACACCTTC; CDR3aa: CATSDLHGYGYTF
abundance: NA; j_gene: TRBJ1-4; d_gene: NA; v_gene: TRBV3-1/TRBV3-2; CDR3nt: TGTGCCAGCAGCCATACTCAGGCCCGGGTACTTGGGGAAAAACTGTTTTTT; CDR3aa: CASSHTQARVLGEKLFF
abundance: once; j_gene: TRBJ2-5; d_gene: NA; v_gene: TRBV5-1; CDR3nt: TGCGCCAGCAGCTTGGTAGACGGAGAGACCCAGTACTTC; CDR3aa: CASSLVDGETQYF
abundance: NA; j_gene: TRBJ1-5; d_gene: NA; v_gene: TRBV27; CDR3nt: TGTGCCAGCAGTTCTTATAAGAGTACGGGATCCAATCAGCCCCAGCATTTT; CDR3aa: CASSSYKSTGSNQPQHF
abundance: once; j_gene: TRBJ2-1; d_gene: NA; v_gene: TRBV6-6; CDR3nt: TGTGCCAGCAGTCCTACCGGGACGGTCTACAATGAGCAGTTCTTC; CDR3aa: CASSPTGTVYNEQFF